A selection of T cell receptor beta chains follows, all from one sample in a study of blood T cell repertoires in COVID-19. TCRdb keeps only in-frame clones here, not all; method: immunoSEQ multiplex PCR. The sample has more than 150,000 clones, around 84% seen once. Sequenced input: PBMCs or T cells enriched from blood (not recorded which). The receptors were sampled from a woman between 50 and 59 years old who had recovered from COVID-19. Each CDR3 is given with its conserved first and last residue. The D gene is left open where the match is weak. A row's size may be missing; if present it is once, few, many or a size class.

V: TRBV3-1/TRBV3-2; J: TRBJ2-1; D: .; size: .; CDR3: CASSKTMAEQFF; DNA: TGTGCCAGCAGCAAAACTATGGCTGAGCAGTTCTTC
V: TRBV4-2; J: TRBJ2-1; D: TRBD2; size: medium-sized; CDR3: CASSQDETGGPVEQFF; DNA: TGTGCCAGCAGCCAAGATGAAACGGGAGGGCCGGTTGAGCAGTTCTTC
V: TRBV19; J: TRBJ2-7; D: TRBD2; size: .; CDR3: CASKPLAGGTEQYF; DNA: TGTGCCAGCAAACCACTAGCGGGAGGAACCGAGCAGTACTTC
V: TRBV27; J: TRBJ2-1; D: TRBD2; size: .; CDR3: CASSQISGNRNEQFF; DNA: TGTGCCAGCAGTCAAATTAGCGGGAACAGAAATGAGCAGTTCTTC
V: TRBV4-3; J: TRBJ2-1; D: .; size: .; CDR3: CASSQDSGPYNEQFF; DNA: TGCGCCAGCAGCCAAGACAGCGGGCCTTACAATGAGCAGTTCTTC
V: TRBV7-9; J: TRBJ1-3; D: .; size: .; CDR3: CASSYPTGPANTIYF; DNA: TGTGCCAGCAGTTACCCGACAGGCCCAGCAAACACCATATATTTT
V: TRBV5-4; J: TRBJ2-7; D: TRBD2; size: .; CDR3: CASSYQAGGRYEQYF; DNA: TGTGCCAGCAGCTACCAAGCGGGAGGGCGGTACGAGCAGTACTTC
V: TRBV10-3; J: TRBJ2-3; D: .; size: .; CDR3: CAISESRTTSTDTQYF; DNA: TGTGCCATCAGTGAGTCCCGAACCACTAGCACAGATACGCAGTATTTT
V: TRBV28; J: TRBJ1-4; D: TRBD1; size: .; CDR3: CASSFLARGLSEKLFF; DNA: TGTGCCAGCAGTTTCCTCGCGAGGGGGCTTAGCGAAAAACTGTTTTTT
V: TRBV29-1; J: TRBJ2-2; D: TRBD1; size: .; CDR3: CSVGFRGPNTGELFF; DNA: TGCAGCGTTGGTTTCAGGGGGCCGAACACCGGGGAGCTGTTTTTT
V: TRBV29-1; J: TRBJ2-3; D: .; size: .; CDR3: CSELSTDTQYF; DNA: TGCAGCGAACTAAGCACAGATACGCAGTATTTT
V: TRBV5-1; J: TRBJ2-3; D: TRBD1; size: .; CDR3: CASSLPGQGVIDTQYF; DNA: TGCGCCAGCAGCTTACCGGGACAGGGGGTAATAGATACGCAGTATTTT
V: TRBV7-2; J: TRBJ2-3; D: TRBD2; size: .; CDR3: CASSFLAGGYGDTQYF; DNA: TGTGCCAGCAGCTTTCTAGCGGGAGGTTACGGAGATACGCAGTATTTT